This T cell receptor (beta chain) comes out of a study of blood T cell repertoires in COVID-19. Study summary: Spain, Italy and the United States supplied samples that represented acute and convalescent COVID-19. In each case, the material was cDNA or gDNA derived from T cells, B-cell-depleted T cells, or PBMCs.

The repertoire was sequenced with immunoSEQ multiplex PCR; TCRdb's copy has only in-frame clones and lacks some. The table shows roughly 20,000 clones, with 80% to 90% occurring only once. The receptor comes from a human donor in a cohort sampled during active COVID-19. What was sequenced was peripheral blood.

The CDR3 spells CASSPSSGNYGYTF. CDR3 DNA sequence: TGTGCCAGTAGTCCCTCTTCAGGAAACTATGGCTACACCTTC. This chain joins TRBV19 and TRBJ1-2, with D hard to call. Germline lookup yields CDR1 LNHDA and CDR2 SQIVND (reference sequence). Trimming took off 5 bases at V and 2 bases at J, with 12 bases between the two ends. The CDR3 is 14 residues long.